This T cell receptor beta chain originates from a study of Graves' ophthalmopathy and Graves' hyperthyroidism. Amplified material comprised TCR beta CDR3 regions derived from RNA transcripts. First-round RT-PCR used HTBI primers; second-round multiplex PCR followed. TCRdb reprocessed the multiplex PCR reads with MiXCR, giving one entry per CDR3 protein. The sample lists about 740,000 distinct CDR3 sequences, roughly two fifths occurring once. The CDR3 is made up of 17 amino acids. V lost 4 bases and J lost 5; bases outside the gene matches: 17. Germline assignment: CDR1 SGHRS and CDR2 YFSETQ. The sequence was collected from an adult man with Graves' ophthalmopathy. The chain links TRBV5-1 to TRBJ2-5, with TRBD2 matching over 7 bases. The sample consisted of peripheral blood. The CDR3 bases are TGCGCCAGCAGCGTGGATGGTGGCGGGAGTATGATCGAGACCCAGTACTTC. It encodes CASSVDGGGSMIETQYF.